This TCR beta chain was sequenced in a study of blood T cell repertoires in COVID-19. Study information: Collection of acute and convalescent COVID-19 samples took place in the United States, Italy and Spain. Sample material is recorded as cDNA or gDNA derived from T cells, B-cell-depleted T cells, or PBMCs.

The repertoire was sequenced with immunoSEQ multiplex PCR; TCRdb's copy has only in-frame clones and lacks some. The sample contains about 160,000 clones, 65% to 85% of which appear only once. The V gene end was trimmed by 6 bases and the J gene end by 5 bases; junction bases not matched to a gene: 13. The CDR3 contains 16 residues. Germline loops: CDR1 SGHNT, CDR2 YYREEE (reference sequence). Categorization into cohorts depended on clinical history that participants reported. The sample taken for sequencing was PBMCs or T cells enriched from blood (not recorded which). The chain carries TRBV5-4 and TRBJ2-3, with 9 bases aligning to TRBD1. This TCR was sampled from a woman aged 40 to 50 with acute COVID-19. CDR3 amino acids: CASTSKLGQGRDTQYF. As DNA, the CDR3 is TGTGCCAGCACCTCCAAACTGGGACAGGGTAGAGATACGCAGTATTTT.